Presented here are 18 T cell receptor beta chains from one specimen sequenced in a study of T cell responses to AZD1222 COVID-19 vaccine. The method was immunoSEQ multiplex PCR; TCRdb's version includes in-frame clones alone and lacks a portion of them. The table includes 100,000 to 150,000 clones, roughly 90% detected once. Sequenced material: peripheral blood, taken on day 0 of MenACWY control vaccination. All receptors come from an adult in good health.

The J gene is TRBJ1-1, the V gene TRBV10-3; TRBD1 is a possible D gene (6 bases). The germline V and J ends were trimmed by 10 bases and 1 base, with 13 bases remaining between them. This CDR3 comprises 13 residues. Germline V CDR1 and CDR2: ENHRY, SYGVKD. CDR3 sequence: CATNRDTNTEAFF. CDR3 DNA: TGTGCCACAAACAGGGATACGAACACTGAAGCTTTCTTT.

The chain links TRBV19 to TRBJ1-1, with D maybe TRBD1 (5 bases). Between the trimmed V and J ends, which lost 7 bases and 3 bases, there was a span of 21 bases. This CDR3 comprises 16 residues. Germline CDR1 reads LNHDA; CDR2 reads SQIVND (reference sequence). CDR3 region: CASMGGHLGEDTEAFF. The CDR3 DNA reads TGTGCCAGTATGGGGGGTCATCTTGGGGAGGACACTGAAGCTTTCTTT. The full variable domain, in which reference TRBV19 and TRBJ1-1 provide the parts outside the CDR3, is DGGITQSPKYLFRKEGQNVTLSCEQNLNHDAMYWYRQDPGQGLRLIYYSQIVNDFQKGDIAEGYSVSREKKESFPLTVTSAQKNPTAFYLCASMGGHLGEDTEAFFGQGTRLTVV.

The chain combines TRBV21-1 with TRBJ1-1; the table gives TRBD1 as D, unverified against the DNA. TRBV21-1 corresponds to a pseudogene. The length of the CDR3 is 15 residues. For the CDR3, the DNA is TGTGCCAGCAGCAAAGTAGGGACAGCGAACACTGAAGCTTTCTTT. Translating gives CASSKVGTANTEAFF.

This chain connects TRBV10-3 to TRBJ2-2, with D possibly matching TRBD2 (6 bases). Germline lookup yields CDR1 ENHRY and CDR2 SYGVKD. V lost 4 bases and J lost 6, with 15 bases in between. The CDR3 covers 15 residues. The chain's CDR3 is CAISVVGGDAGELFF. As DNA, the CDR3 is TGTGCCATCAGTGTTGTGGGAGGTGACGCCGGGGAGCTGTTTTTT.

The V call is TRBV28, the J call TRBJ1-2, with 7 bases fitting TRBD1. Trimming at V came to 6 bases and at J to 0 bases, leaving 7 bases not matched to a gene. The CDR3 is 15 amino acids. Germline CDR1 MDHEN, CDR2 SYDVKM. In DNA, the CDR3 is TGTGCCAGCAGCCCTCCCGGGACAGCTAACTATGGCTACACCTTC. As protein: CASSPPGTANYGYTF.

This clone was counted a single time. The J gene is TRBJ2-1, the V gene TRBV5-1; maybe TRBD2 (5 bases). Trimming stripped 1 base from V and 5 bases from J, with 13 bases between. This CDR3 contains 15 residues. Per the germline V gene, CDR1 is SGHRS and CDR2 is YFSETQ. DNA of the CDR3: TGCGCCAGCAGCTTGTTGGGGATCGGGAACAATGAGCAGTTCTTC. This codes for CASSLLGIGNNEQFF.

This chain links TRBV30 with TRBJ2-5; 8 positions agree with TRBD2. CDR1 GTSNPN and CDR2 SVGIG come from the germline V gene (reference sequence). Germline trimming cut 2 bases from V and 5 bases from J; bases unmatched to any gene: 4. The CDR3 spans 13 residues. The DNA of the CDR3 is TGTGCCTGGAGTTGGCTAGCGGGTGAGACCCAGTACTTC. Protein product: CAWSWLAGETQYF.

The rearrangement uses TRBV7-3 and TRBJ2-1; 9 nucleotides agree with TRBD2. The germline V gene has CDR1 SGHTA and CDR2 FQGTGA. J lost 0 bases, V lost 3 bases, and 0 bases had no gene match. The CDR3 is 15 amino acids. CDR3: CASSFSGSSYNEQFF. CDR3 DNA: TGTGCCAGCAGCTTTAGCGGGAGCTCCTACAATGAGCAGTTCTTC.

This clone came up a few times. This chain links TRBV27 with TRBJ2-1; no clear D gene. This CDR3 has 14 residues. Germline CDR1 is MNHEY and CDR2 is SMNVEV (reference sequence). V lost 0 bases and J 10 bases, leaving 13 bases between the germline ends. CDR3 protein: CASSLSTEPPEQFF. CDR3 DNA: TGTGCCAGCAGTTTATCCACAGAACCCCCGGAGCAGTTCTTC.

This chain connects TRBV24-1 to TRBJ2-3; D is unclear. The germline V and J ends were trimmed by 1 base and 2 bases, with 6 bases remaining between them. Germline V gene sequence: CDR1 KGHDR, CDR2 SFDVKD. The CDR3 runs 14 residues. The CDR3 loop reads CATSDFTVTDTQYF. DNA for the CDR3: TGTGCCACCAGTGATTTCACGGTCACAGATACGCAGTATTTT.

CDR3 sequence: CATTPTGGYTDTQYF. For the CDR3, the DNA is TGTGCCACTACTCCGACAGGGGGTTACACAGATACGCAGTATTTT. The chain has TRBV2 and TRBJ2-3; the match to TRBD1 covers 9 bases. V lost 10 bases to trimming and J lost 2 bases; unmatched junction nucleotides: 10. The CDR3 spans 15 residues. Germline V gene sequence: CDR1 SNHLY, CDR2 FYNNEI.

The V and J genes are TRBV4-2 and TRBJ2-2; 7 nucleotides line up with TRBD2. The V gene end was trimmed by 4 bases and the J gene end by 0 bases; junction bases not matched to a gene: 5. Germline loops: CDR1 LGHNA, CDR2 YNFKEQ. This CDR3 is built from 16 residues. The CDR3 DNA follows: TGTGCCAGCAGCCGGGATAGCGGGCCGAACACCGGGGAGCTGTTTTTT. Encoded protein: CASSRDSGPNTGELFF.

Written as DNA, the CDR3 is TGTGCCAGCAGCTTGTCGTTCGAGAGTCGCAGAGAGCAGTTCTTC. Translating gives CASSLSFESRREQFF. The V call is TRBV5-6, the J call TRBJ2-1, with D unresolved. There are 15 residues in the CDR3. In germline, CDR1 is SGHDT, CDR2 YYEEEE. V was shortened by 1 base and J by 10 bases, with 18 bases between the two germline ends. Combining the CDR3 with reference TRBV5-6 and TRBJ2-1 gives the whole variable domain DAGVTQSPTHLIKTRGQQVTLRCSPKSGHDTVSWYQQALGQGPQFIFQYYEEEERQRGNFPDRFSGHQFPNYSSELNVNALLLGDSALYLCASSLSFESRREQFFGPGTRLTVL.

The count of this clone is one. This chain connects TRBV2 to TRBJ1-6; tentative D call: TRBD1 (5 bases). The V gene's germline CDR1 is SNHLY and CDR2 FYNNEI. Trimming shortened V by 8 bases and J by 6 bases, and 11 bases separated the two germline ends. CDR3 length: 13 amino acids. CDR3 loop: CASHWDSNSPLHF. The CDR3 coding sequence is TGTGCCAGCCACTGGGACTCTAATTCACCCCTCCACTTT. Together with reference TRBV2 and TRBJ1-6, the CDR3 gives the full variable domain: EPEVTQTPSHQVTQMGQEVILRCVPISNHLYFYWYRQILGQKVEFLVSFYNNEISEKSEIFDDQFSVERPDGSNFTLKIRSTKLEDSAMYFCASHWDSNSPLHFGNGTRLTVT.

With regard to this clone: Distinct nucleotide sequences in the sample also encode this CDR3. This chain connects TRBV3-1 (or the pseudogene TRBV3-2) to TRBJ1-5; D not resolved. This CDR3 contains 12 residues. Per germline, CDR1 LGHDT and CDR2 YNNKEL (reference sequence). V was cut by 6 bases and J by 0 bases, with 3 bases left in between. The CDR3 bases are TGTGCCAGCAGTATTAGCAATCAGCCCCAGCATTTT. Protein sequence: CASSISNQPQHF.

This clone was observed a few times. CDR3 DNA sequence: TGTGCCAGCAGTTTAAGGGTTAGGAATGAGCAGTTCTTC. Translating gives CASSLRVRNEQFF. The rearrangement links TRBV27 to TRBJ2-1, with D hard to call. V dropped 2 bases and J dropped 7 bases, with 9 bases sitting between them. CDR3 size: 13 residues. The V gene's germline CDR1 is MNHEY and CDR2 SMNVEV (reference sequence).

The gene calls are TRBV28 and TRBJ2-7, with 7 bases that match TRBD1. The CDR3 runs to 15 residues. V gave up 6 bases and J gave up 3 bases; unmatched junction bases: 11. Germline loops: CDR1 MDHEN, CDR2 SYDVKM. The CDR3 loop reads CASSSPPTGNYEQYF. The DNA of the CDR3 is TGTGCCAGCAGCTCTCCCCCGACAGGGAACTACGAGCAGTACTTC.

This sequence joins TRBV12-5 and TRBJ2-2; maybe TRBD1 (6 bases). In germline, CDR1 is LGHNT, CDR2 FRNRAP. The CDR3 loop spans 13 amino acids. Trimming stripped 8 bases from V and 5 bases from J, with 12 bases between. The CDR3 DNA reads as TGTGCTAGTAGGACAGCTAGTACCGGGGAGCTGTTTTTT. Amino acids: CASRTASTGELFF.